These 29 T cell receptor beta chains were sequenced from one sample in a study of OX40 agonist ivuxolimab in advanced cancers. The table came from immunoSEQ multiplex PCR; TCRdb's copy has only in-frame clones and leaves some out. In the table there are some 97,000 clones, around 90% of which are singletons. The sequencing here drew on CD4+ or CD8+ T cells sorted from blood, taken in a trial of the OX40 agonist ivuxolimab. The receptor set was obtained from an adult with an advanced solid tumor such as melanoma, head and neck, liver or kidney cancer.

The chain employs TRBV2 and TRBJ2-1, with TRBD2 identical over 10 bases. V lost 2 bases and J lost 5; bases outside the gene matches: 6. Germline CDR1 is SNHLY and CDR2 is FYNNEI. The CDR3 sequence is 16 residues long. CDR3 in amino acids: CASSEYPSGSNNEQFF. In DNA, the CDR3 is TGTGCCAGCAGTGAATACCCTAGCGGGAGCAACAATGAGCAGTTCTTC.

The CDR3 DNA follows: TGTGCCAGCAGCTTAGCGCGTACTACTAGCGGGTTGGATGAGCAGTTCTTC. Encoded protein: CASSLARTTSGLDEQFF. The chain links TRBV7-9 to TRBJ2-1; TRBD2 matches at 9 bases. V was pared by 0 bases and J by 8 bases, with 11 bases of the junction left unmatched. CDR1 is SEHNR, CDR2 FQNEAQ, per germline (reference sequence). This CDR3 spans 17 amino acids.

The chain uses TRBV6-6 and TRBJ2-1, with TRBD2 identical over 8 bases. Germline V gene lookup returns CDR1 MNHNY and CDR2 SVGAGI (reference sequence). The CDR3 extends over 14 amino acids. With 8 bases clipped from V and 2 bases from J, the junction kept 5 bases outside the gene matches. The CDR3 here is CASVREAAYNEQFF. The CDR3, as DNA: TGTGCCAGCGTGCGGGAGGCCGCCTACAATGAGCAGTTCTTC.

This chain joins TRBV5-7 and TRBJ2-3; D is unresolved. TRBV5-7 is an ORF, and what it does is uncertain. The CDR3 length is 18 residues. Trimming took 0 bases from V and 6 from J, leaving 23 bases between them. In DNA, the CDR3 is TGTGCCAGCAGCTTGGCCGCAGGTAAGAGAAACGTATTGGATACGCAGTATTTT. Its protein product is CASSLAAGKRNVLDTQYF.

V gene TRBV7-9 combines with J gene TRBJ2-1; D is perhaps TRBD1 (5 bases). Germline CDR1 is SEHNR and CDR2 is FQNEAQ (reference sequence). The CDR3 runs to 15 residues. Trimming took 1 base from V and 2 from J, leaving 9 bases between them. The CDR3 bases are TGTGCCAGCAGCTTAGTTAGGGGTACCTACAATGAGCAGTTCTTC. Its protein product is CASSLVRGTYNEQFF.

This chain links TRBV4-2 with TRBJ1-4; D remains unclear. The CDR3 runs to 17 residues. The V and J ends lost 0 bases and 8 bases respectively, with 19 bases between them. Looked up from germline, CDR1 is LGHNA and CDR2 is YNFKEQ. CDR3 nucleotide sequence: TGTGCCAGCAGCCAAGATGTGGGTCGGGGATCCGGCGAAAAACTGTTTTTT. Protein: CASSQDVGRGSGEKLFF.

The J gene is TRBJ2-3, the V gene TRBV7-2, with a possible D match to TRBD2 (6 bases). This CDR3 is built from 17 residues. Germline CDR1 reads SGHTA; CDR2 reads FQGNSA. The germline V and J ends were trimmed by 0 bases and 1 base, with 14 bases remaining between them. Here the CDR3 DNA reads TGTGCCAGCAGCTTAGCCCCGGTCGGCGGGGGCACAGATACGCAGTATTTT. It codes for CASSLAPVGGGTDTQYF.

The chain combines TRBV9 with TRBJ1-3; possible D gene TRBD1, 6 bases. Germline V CDR1 and CDR2: SGDLS, YYNGEE. V lost 0 bases, J lost 11 bases, and 18 bases lay in between. The CDR3 has 15 residues. In DNA, the CDR3 is TGTGCCAGCAGCGTAGACCCCGGGACAACCATGCCCATATATTTT. Residues: CASSVDPGTTMPIYF. The full variable domain, in which reference TRBV9 and TRBJ1-3 provide the parts outside the CDR3, is DSGVTQTPKHLITATGQRVTLRCSPRSGDLSVYWYQQSLDQGLQFLIQYYNGEERAKGNILERFSAQQFPDLHSELNLSSLELGDSALYFCASSVDPGTTMPIYFGEGSWLTVV.

This clone was counted only a few times. V gene TRBV2 combines with J gene TRBJ1-1; D gene uncertain. Trimming stripped 6 bases from V and 1 base from J, with 6 bases between. The CDR3 length is 12 residues. CDR1 SNHLY and CDR2 FYNNEI come from the germline V gene. The chain's CDR3 is CASRHPNTEAFF. The CDR3, as DNA: TGTGCCAGCAGGCACCCGAACACTGAAGCTTTCTTT.

The chain has TRBV19 and TRBJ1-5; TRBD1 is a possible D gene (5 bases). Germline V gene sequence: CDR1 LNHDA, CDR2 SQIVND (reference sequence). The CDR3 has 16 amino acids. The ends were cut back, 4 bases at V and 7 bases at J, with 20 bases in the middle. DNA for the CDR3: TGTGCCAGTAGTACATCCTCGTCAGGGCTTTGGCAGCCCCAGCATTTT. Amino acids: CASSTSSSGLWQPQHF.

This rearrangement joins TRBV30 to TRBJ2-2, with a weak D call TRBD2 (5 bases). Trimming removed 7 bases from V and 2 bases from J, with 14 bases in between. The CDR3 totals 14 residues. Looked up from germline, CDR1 is GTSNPN and CDR2 is SVGIG (reference sequence). CDR3 coding DNA: TGTGCCTCTTCAACGGACTTAAACACCGGGGAGCTGTTTTTT. This translates into CASSTDLNTGELFF. Supplemented by reference TRBV30 and TRBJ2-2, the full variable domain reads SQTIHQWPATLVQPVGSPLSLECTVEGTSNPNLYWYRQAAGRGLQLLFYSVGIGQISSEVPQNLSASRPQDRQFILSSKKLLLSDSGFYLCASSTDLNTGELFFGEGSRLTVL.

Regarding this clone: The identical CDR3 is also encoded by other nucleotide sequences in the sample. The rearrangement links TRBV5-1 to TRBJ2-5; the D is unclear. CDR1 is SGHRS and CDR2 is YFSETQ in the germline V gene. The CDR3 contains 11 residues. V was trimmed by 0 bases and J by 5 bases, leaving 2 bases between them. CDR3 loop: CASSLEETQYF. CDR3 sequence (DNA): TGCGCCAGCAGCTTGGAGGAGACCCAGTACTTC. Full variable domain (missing parts from reference TRBV5-1 and TRBJ2-5): KAGVTQTPRYLIKTRGQQVTLSCSPISGHRSVSWYQQTPGQGLQFLFEYFSETQRNKGNFPGRFSGRQFSNSRSEMNVSTLELGDSALYLCASSLEETQYFGPGTRLLVL.

This sequence joins TRBV5-1 and TRBJ1-3; 8 bases match TRBD1. CDR1 is SGHRS and CDR2 is YFSETQ in the germline V gene. V shed 7 bases and J 5 bases; nucleotides not matched to a gene: 5. There are 13 residues in the CDR3. The CDR3 reads CASATGERNTIYF. CDR3 bases: TGCGCCAGCGCGACAGGGGAGCGAAACACCATATATTTT. Full variable domain (outside the CDR3, taken from reference TRBV5-1 and TRBJ1-3): KAGVTQTPRYLIKTRGQQVTLSCSPISGHRSVSWYQQTPGQGLQFLFEYFSETQRNKGNFPGRFSGRQFSNSRSEMNVSTLELGDSALYLCASATGERNTIYFGEGSWLTVV.

The gene calls are TRBV19 and TRBJ1-5; 7 bases are a match to TRBD1. This CDR3 contains 17 residues. The V gene's germline CDR1 is LNHDA and CDR2 SQIVND (reference sequence). The V segment lost 4 bases and the J segment 3 bases; nucleotides outside the gene matches: 12. This CDR3 reads CASSSGQVGFANQPQHF. Here the CDR3 DNA reads TGTGCCAGTAGTAGCGGACAGGTGGGTTTTGCCAATCAGCCCCAGCATTTT.

V and J are TRBV5-1 and TRBJ1-1; perhaps TRBD1 as D (5 bases). Germline V CDR1 and CDR2: SGHRS, YFSETQ. V was clipped by 4 bases and J by 6 bases, with 10 bases between them. This CDR3 has 12 residues. The CDR3 spells CASSNQGAEAFF. CDR3 sequence (DNA): TGCGCCAGCAGCAATCAGGGCGCTGAAGCTTTCTTT.

V usage is TRBV6-5 and J usage is TRBJ2-3; TRBD1 might be the D (6 bases). Trimming removed 2 bases from V and 0 bases from J, with 6 bases in between. From germline, CDR1 is MNHEY and CDR2 SVGAGI. The CDR3 has 14 residues. The CDR3 loop is CASSYQGSTDTQYF. The CDR3 coding sequence is TGTGCCAGCAGTTACCAGGGGAGCACAGATACGCAGTATTTT.

The chain combines TRBV5-4 with TRBJ2-1, with 7 bases matching TRBD1. CDR3 length: 16 amino acids. V gave up 7 bases and J gave up 0 bases; unmatched junction bases: 10. Germline CDR1 reads SGHNT; CDR2 reads YYREEE (reference sequence). CDR3 bases: TGTGCCAGCGCGACAGGGCTGGGGAGCTCCTACAATGAGCAGTTCTTC. As protein: CASATGLGSSYNEQFF.

The gene calls are TRBV5-1 and TRBJ2-5, with D possibly TRBD1 on 5 matching bases. CDR3 size: 16 residues. The germline V and J ends were trimmed by 4 bases and 1 base, with 17 bases remaining between them. The V gene's germline CDR1 is SGHRS and CDR2 YFSETQ. The CDR3 is CASSRTTRQLQETQYF. CDR3 bases: TGCGCCAGCAGCCGAACAACACGACAGCTCCAAGAGACCCAGTACTTC. The variable domain in full, completed from reference TRBV5-1 and TRBJ2-5, reads KAGVTQTPRYLIKTRGQQVTLSCSPISGHRSVSWYQQTPGQGLQFLFEYFSETQRNKGNFPGRFSGRQFSNSRSEMNVSTLELGDSALYLCASSRTTRQLQETQYFGPGTRLLVL.

The rearrangement links TRBV5-1 to TRBJ2-1; D is uncertain. CDR1 is SGHRS, CDR2 YFSETQ, per germline. The CDR3 extends over 13 amino acids. The germline V and J ends were trimmed by 2 bases and 9 bases, with 12 bases remaining between them. CDR3 nucleotides: TGCGCCAGCAGCTTCGAGCCGTTTAGTGAGCAGTTCTTC. Amino acids: CASSFEPFSEQFF.

The rearrangement uses TRBV4-1 and TRBJ1-5, with D unresolved. V shed 2 bases and J shed 4 bases, with 9 bases lying between them. Germline CDR1 reads MGHRA; CDR2 reads YSYEKL. The CDR3 spans 14 residues. The CDR3 bases are TGCGCCAGCAGCCAATTCAAGACAAATCAGCCCCAGCATTTT. It codes for CASSQFKTNQPQHF.

The chain joins TRBV19 to TRBJ1-2; D might be TRBD1 (5 bases). Trimming cost V 3 bases and J 4 bases, with 18 bases left between them. The CDR3 consists of 16 residues. The V gene's germline CDR1 is LNHDA and CDR2 SQIVND (reference sequence). The CDR3 DNA follows: TGTGCCAGTAGTATCGGCGGACCAGGGCCTTTCTATGGCTACACCTTC. Protein sequence: CASSIGGPGPFYGYTF.

This rearrangement joins TRBV29-1 to TRBJ1-2, with no clear D. This CDR3 spans 12 amino acids. The germline gives CDR1 SQVTM, CDR2 ANQGSEA. With 6 bases removed from V and 7 bases from J, the gap between germline ends came to 15 bases. This chain's CDR3 is CSVLTGNRGYTF. The CDR3 bases are TGCAGCGTCCTTACGGGGAATCGTGGCTACACCTTC.

This chain uses TRBV18 with TRBJ1-4, with D perhaps matching TRBD1 (5 bases). V dropped 4 bases and J dropped 7 bases, with 10 bases sitting between them. Germline lookup yields CDR1 KGHSH and CDR2 LQKENI. The CDR3 extends over 13 amino acids. CDR3 sequence (DNA): TGTGCCAGCTCACAGGGGTGGAGTGAAAAACTGTTTTTT. Its protein is CASSQGWSEKLFF.

This rearrangement joins TRBV28 to TRBJ2-1, with D tentatively TRBD2 (5 bases). Trimming pared 6 bases from V and 3 bases from J, leaving 15 bases between. This CDR3 contains 15 residues. Germline CDR1 reads MDHEN; CDR2 reads SYDVKM. For the CDR3, the DNA is TGTGCCAGCAGGGGATGGACTCGACACTACAATGAGCAGTTCTTC. It encodes CASRGWTRHYNEQFF.

This chain links TRBV5-1 with TRBJ2-3; 12 positions match TRBD2. J lost 2 bases, V lost 4 bases, and 5 bases had no gene match. CDR1 is SGHRS, CDR2 YFSETQ, per germline. The CDR3 covers 16 residues. CDR3 in DNA: TGCGCCAGCAGCCCAGGACTAGCGGGGACCACAGATACGCAGTATTTT. The encoded protein is CASSPGLAGTTDTQYF.

This rearrangement joins TRBV5-1 to TRBJ1-1; D not resolved. The CDR3 has 14 residues. Germline CDR1 and CDR2: SGHRS and YFSETQ. The V end lost 4 bases, the J end lost 0 bases, and 10 bases lay between the germline ends. In DNA form, the CDR3 reads TGCGCCAGCAGCCCGAATACCATGAACACTGAAGCTTTCTTT. Translating gives CASSPNTMNTEAFF.

The chain combines TRBV18 with TRBJ2-7; D not certain. The CDR3 totals 13 residues. Between the trimmed V and J ends, which lost 3 bases and 3 bases, there was a span of 9 bases. The germline CDR1 and CDR2 sequences are KGHSH and LQKENI. CDR3 in DNA: TGTGCCAGCTCACCCTACTCTGGCTACGAGCAGTACTTC. As protein: CASSPYSGYEQYF.

V usage is TRBV6-1 and J usage is TRBJ1-4; 9 nucleotides align to TRBD1. The CDR3 is made up of 15 amino acids. V lost 4 bases, J lost 5 bases, and 5 bases stayed unmatched. Per germline, CDR1 MNHNS and CDR2 SASEGT. CDR3 in amino acids: CASSANRGLNEKLFF. Here the CDR3 DNA reads TGTGCCAGCAGTGCTAACAGGGGGCTGAATGAAAAACTGTTTTTT.

The chain links TRBV6-1 to TRBJ2-5, with D perhaps matching TRBD2 (6 bases). Germline assignment: CDR1 MNHNS and CDR2 SASEGT. The CDR3 covers 17 residues. V was clipped by 1 base and J by 4 bases, with 19 bases between them. CDR3 DNA sequence: TGTGCCAGCAGTGAAGGATCCTTTGCGGGAATCATAGAGACCCAGTACTTC. Its translation is CASSEGSFAGIIETQYF.